The 32 T cell receptor beta chains reported below all come from one sample, sequenced in a study of identical twins. A single record per CDR3 protein comes from TCRdb applying MiXCR to the 5' RACE reads. The sample includes about 430,000 distinct CDR3 sequences, around 20% of them seen just once. Sequencing input: naive T cells sorted from blood. These receptors were taken from a man in his fifties or sixties in good health.

This clonotype was recorded a few times. The chain links TRBV7-9 to TRBJ1-4; no clear D gene. Germline V gene data show CDR1 as SEHNR and CDR2 as FQNEAQ (reference sequence). The CDR3 has 14 amino acids. V was pared by 5 bases and J by 3 bases, with 10 bases between. CDR3 loop: CASSPVKPNEKLFF. The CDR3 DNA reads TGTGCCAGCAGCCCCGTGAAACCTAATGAAAAACTGTTTTTT.

The CDR3 loop reads CASSLFGQGRGTGELFF. As DNA, the CDR3 is TGTGCCAGCAGCTTATTCGGACAGGGACGTGGCACCGGGGAGCTGTTTTTT. This chain links TRBV11-1 with TRBJ2-2, with TRBD1 matching 8 bases. The CDR3 sequence is 17 residues long. After removal of 2 bases from V and 4 bases from J, the junction contained 9 bases not matched to a gene. CDR1 is SGHAT, CDR2 FQDESV, per germline (reference sequence).

This rearrangement joins TRBV9 to TRBJ2-1; 14 positions agree with TRBD2. J gave up 7 bases and V 2 bases, and 8 bases lay outside the gene matches. CDR3 length equals 17 residues. Germline loops: CDR1 SGDLS, CDR2 YYNGEE. CDR3 coding DNA: TGTGCCAGCAGCGTGCAGGGACTAGCGGGAGTAGAGAATGAGCAGTTCTTC. It encodes CASSVQGLAGVENEQFF.

This clonotype has at least ten counts. The J gene is TRBJ2-7, the V gene TRBV6-2 or TRBV6-3; a weak D match, TRBD1 (5 bases). Trimming removed 1 base from V and 3 bases from J, with 16 bases in between. This CDR3 is 16 amino acids long. Germline-derived CDR1 and CDR2 are MNHEY and SVGEGT. CDR3 DNA: TGTGCCAGCAGTTACTGGAGTTCTGGACAAGGCTACGAGCAGTACTTC. Translating gives CASSYWSSGQGYEQYF.

This clonotype has a count of ten or more. V gene TRBV5-1 combines with J gene TRBJ2-1; 9 positions agree with TRBD1. V dropped 3 bases and J dropped 7; count of bases not matched to a gene: 8. The germline V gene has CDR1 SGHRS and CDR2 YFSETQ. There are 15 residues in the CDR3. The CDR3 protein is CASSWTTGGPNEQFF. CDR3 nucleotide sequence: TGCGCCAGCAGCTGGACGACAGGGGGGCCGAATGAGCAGTTCTTC.

This chain links TRBV6-2 or TRBV6-3 with TRBJ2-7; 8 bases align to TRBD2. CDR1 MNHEY and CDR2 SVGEGT come from the germline V gene. V shed 0 bases, J shed 4 bases, and the junction held 2 bases outside the gene matches. This CDR3 comprises 14 residues. CDR3 bases: TGTGCCAGCAGTTACTCGGCGGGAGGATACGAGCAGTACTTC. Protein sequence: CASSYSAGGYEQYF.

The V and J genes are TRBV7-9 and TRBJ2-5; D unclear. The V and J ends lost 5 bases and 4 bases respectively, with 17 bases between them. The CDR3 has 15 residues. CDR1 is SEHNR and CDR2 is FQNEAQ in the germline V gene (reference sequence). The CDR3 nucleotides read TGTGCCAGCAGCACCAACCGTGCAGGCAGAGAGACCCAGTACTTC. It encodes CASSTNRAGRETQYF.

The chain combines TRBV7-6 with TRBJ2-5; the D gene could be TRBD1 or TRBD2 (6 bases each). V was clipped by 1 base and J by 5 bases, with 14 bases between them. From germline, CDR1 is SGHVS and CDR2 FNYEAQ. CDR3 length: 15 residues. Written as DNA, the CDR3 is TGTGCCAGCAGCTTAGAGGCAGGGGAGGACGAGACCCAGTACTTC. Protein product: CASSLEAGEDETQYF.

This clonotype was counted ten times or more. The chain joins TRBV7-2 to TRBJ2-1; 9 bases align to TRBD1. Germline trimming cut 1 base from V and 7 bases from J; bases unmatched to any gene: 8. Looked up from germline, CDR1 is SGHTA and CDR2 is FQGNSA. CDR3 length: 16 residues. CDR3 DNA sequence: TGTGCCAGCAGCTTAGGTGGGGGACAGGGTATGAATGAGCAGTTCTTC. Amino acid sequence: CASSLGGGQGMNEQFF.

This clonotype has a handful of counts. J is TRBJ2-5 and V is TRBV12-3 or TRBV12-4; TRBD2 is a possible D gene (6 bases). The CDR3 spans 15 residues. Trimming removed 6 bases from V and 5 bases from J, with 19 bases in between. The CDR3 protein is CASSSHSLAGETQYF. The CDR3 region has the DNA TGTGCCAGCAGCTCGCACTCACTAGCCGGGGAGACCCAGTACTTC.

The CDR3 here is CAISESAGAHEQYF. CDR3 bases: TGTGCCATCAGTGAGTCGGCAGGGGCCCACGAGCAGTACTTC. The rearrangement links TRBV10-3 to TRBJ2-7, with D possibly being TRBD1 (6 bases). The germline CDR1 and CDR2 sequences are ENHRY and SYGVKD. CDR3 length equals 14 residues. The germline V and J ends were trimmed by 0 bases and 5 bases, with 11 bases remaining between them.

The chain is built from TRBV5-5 and TRBJ2-1; D unclear. The germline CDR1 and CDR2 sequences are SGHKS and YYEKEE (reference sequence). V lost 4 bases to trimming and J lost 5 bases, with 4 bases between them. CDR3 length: 11 amino acids. CDR3 residues: CASSTNNEQFF. The CDR3 nucleotides read TGTGCCAGCAGCACTAACAATGAGCAGTTCTTC.

In this sample, this clonotype turned up many times. This sequence joins TRBV12-3 or TRBV12-4 and TRBJ2-1, with D uncertain. Trimming cost V 5 bases and J 9 bases, with 8 bases left between them. This CDR3 region has 11 residues. CDR3 loop: CASSLGIEQFF. The CDR3 DNA follows: TGTGCCAGCAGTCTAGGCATTGAGCAGTTCTTC.

This clonotype was recorded at least ten times. The chain is built from TRBV5-1 and TRBJ1-5, with a weak D call TRBD1 (6 bases). Trimming left V 0 bases short and J 4 bases short, with 8 bases between. CDR1 is SGHRS, CDR2 YFSETQ, per germline. The CDR3 sequence is 14 residues long. The CDR3 nucleotides are TGCGCCAGCAGCTTGGGACAGGCAAATCAGCCCCAGCATTTT. This gives the protein CASSLGQANQPQHF.

A few counts support this clonotype. The chain couples TRBV4-3 to TRBJ1-2; D call uncertain. This CDR3 region has 14 residues. Per germline, CDR1 LGHNA and CDR2 YSLEER. V was clipped by 4 bases and J by 5 bases, with 14 bases between them. The CDR3 spells CASSPSGLGYGYTF. In DNA, the CDR3 is TGCGCCAGCAGCCCATCCGGGCTCGGGTATGGCTACACCTTC.

The CDR3 nucleotides read TGCAGCGTTGACAGCCAGGGTACCGGGGAGCTGTTTTTT. This translates into CSVDSQGTGELFF. The J gene is TRBJ2-2, the V gene TRBV29-1; weak D call: TRBD1 (5 bases). The ends were cut back, 3 bases at V and 5 bases at J, with 10 bases in the middle. The CDR3 is 13 amino acids. Germline CDR1 SQVTM, CDR2 ANQGSEA.

This chain connects TRBV5-5 to TRBJ1-1, with no clear D. The CDR3 spans 12 residues. Germline assignment: CDR1 SGHKS and CDR2 YYEKEE (reference sequence). Trimming took 4 bases from V and 7 from J, leaving 11 bases between them. CDR3 protein: CASSVGKGEAFF. The CDR3 nucleotides read TGTGCCAGCAGCGTAGGGAAGGGTGAAGCTTTCTTT. Complete variable domain (other parts from reference TRBV5-5 and TRBJ1-1): DAGVTQSPTHLIKTRGQQVTLRCSPISGHKSVSWYQQVLGQGPQFIFQYYEKEERGRGNFPDRFSARQFPNYSSELNVNALLLGDSALYLCASSVGKGEAFFGQGTRLTVV.

This clonotype was seen many times. The rearrangement joins TRBV12-3 or TRBV12-4 to TRBJ2-7; 10 nucleotides agree with TRBD2. The CDR3 has 15 residues. The V and J ends lost 6 bases and 0 bases, in that order; junction bases with no gene match: 5. CDR3 in amino acids: CASRLTSGFSYEQYF. The CDR3 coding sequence is TGTGCCAGCAGGTTGACTAGCGGGTTCTCCTACGAGCAGTACTTC.

The CDR3 bases are TGTGCCAGCAGCACCCGACCGGGGGACGAAGCTTTCTTT. It is translated as CASSTRPGDEAFF. The gene calls are TRBV9 and TRBJ1-1; D is perhaps TRBD1 (5 bases). Germline V gene data show CDR1 as SGDLS and CDR2 as YYNGEE. This CDR3 has 13 amino acids. Deletions cut 4 bases from V and 8 bases from J, with 15 bases between.

This clonotype turned up a few times. The chain uses TRBV5-1 and TRBJ2-1, with D perhaps matching TRBD1 (5 bases). From germline, CDR1 is SGHRS and CDR2 YFSETQ. This CDR3 has 14 residues. Trimming pared 4 bases from V and 6 bases from J, leaving 14 bases between. In DNA, the CDR3 is TGCGCCAGCAGCCCGCCCGGGCAGGGCAATGAGCAGTTCTTC. It is translated as CASSPPGQGNEQFF.

This clonotype was detected only a few times. As DNA, the CDR3 is TGTGCCAGCACACCGTCGGGAGTATTTGACGAGCAGTACTTC. Protein product: CASTPSGVFDEQYF. This chain links TRBV7-9 with TRBJ2-7; possible D gene TRBD2, 6 bases. The CDR3 runs to 14 residues. Trimming removed 7 bases from V and 5 bases from J, with 18 bases in between. Germline CDR1 reads SEHNR; CDR2 reads FQNEAQ (reference sequence).

The chain uses TRBV20-1 and TRBJ1-6; D not resolved. Trimming stripped 2 bases from V and 7 bases from J, with 9 bases between. Germline V gives CDR1 DFQATT, CDR2 SNEGSKA (reference sequence). The CDR3 spans 13 residues. This chain's CDR3 is CSARPPSNSPLHF. CDR3 in DNA: TGCAGTGCTAGACCACCGTCAAATTCACCCCTCCACTTT.

With respect to this clonotype: Given a much more abundant clone one base away, this may be a read error. Because it lacks the conserved phenylalanine or tryptophan at the end, this CDR3 is likely a read error. The chain links TRBV6-1 to TRBJ2-1; tentative D call: TRBD2 (6 bases). The ends were cut back, 9 bases at V and 3 bases at J, with 18 bases in the middle. Per the germline V gene, CDR1 is MNHNS and CDR2 is SASEGT. CDR3 length equals 15 residues. The DNA for the CDR3 is TGTGCCAGAGGGGCCGCGGGAAGACTCTACAATGAGCAGTTCTTA. It translates to CARGAAGRLYNEQFL.

This clonotype came up many times. The rearrangement links TRBV6-2 or TRBV6-3 to TRBJ2-1, with D possibly TRBD2 on 5 matching bases. The germline V and J ends were trimmed by 4 bases and 6 bases, with 19 bases remaining between them. Germline assignment: CDR1 MNHEY and CDR2 SVGEGT. The CDR3 has 16 amino acids. The DNA of the CDR3 is TGTGCCAGCAGTTCTTTCCTAGCCCTCACCTCCAATGAGCAGTTCTTC. Amino acids: CASSSFLALTSNEQFF.

This clonotype was counted many times. The V call is TRBV20-1, the J call TRBJ2-1; TRBD2 matches at 10 bases. This CDR3 comprises 14 residues. Germline CDR1 DFQATT, CDR2 SNEGSKA (reference sequence). V gave up 5 bases and J gave up 2 bases; unmatched junction bases: 3. The CDR3 coding sequence is TGCAGTGCTTGGACTAGCGGTACCTACAATGAGCAGTTCTTC. Its protein product is CSAWTSGTYNEQFF.

The rearrangement uses TRBV4-2 and TRBJ2-7; D is undetermined. From germline, CDR1 is LGHNA and CDR2 YNFKEQ. This CDR3 is 13 amino acids long. V was trimmed by 0 bases and J by 2 bases, leaving 5 bases between them. CDR3 in DNA: TGTGCCAGCAGCCAAGATACGGCCTACGAGCAGTACTTC. It encodes CASSQDTAYEQYF.

In its sample, this clonotype was seen many times. The CDR3 loop reads CASSRRLAGGDNEQFF. The CDR3 bases are TGTGCCAGCAGCCGTCGGTTAGCGGGGGGCGACAATGAGCAGTTCTTC. The chain has TRBV12-3 or TRBV12-4 and TRBJ2-1, with 10 bases matching TRBD2. V gave up 6 bases and J gave up 5 bases; unmatched junction bases: 10. The length of the CDR3 is 16 residues.

The chain uses TRBV20-1 and TRBJ2-5; D unclear. Germline CDR1 DFQATT, CDR2 SNEGSKA (reference sequence). The germline V and J ends were trimmed by 3 bases and 5 bases, with 7 bases remaining between them. CDR3 length: 11 residues. In DNA, the CDR3 is TGCAGTGCTAGCGCTAGTGAGACCCAGTACTTC. It yields the protein CSASASETQYF.

This clonotype occurred a few times. The rearrangement uses TRBV28 and TRBJ2-5; maybe TRBD2 (5 bases). V was pared by 8 bases and J by 2 bases, with 12 bases between. This CDR3 region has 13 residues. The germline CDR1 and CDR2 sequences are MDHEN and SYDVKM. The CDR3 DNA follows: TGTGCCAGCGACGGCCGGACTCAAGAGACCCAGTACTTC. Encoded protein: CASDGRTQETQYF.

This clonotype was recorded many times. This chain connects TRBV29-1 to TRBJ2-7; 7 positions match TRBD1. Germline V CDR1 and CDR2: SQVTM, ANQGSEA. With V trimmed by 5 bases and J by 3 bases, 7 bases remained unmatched. The CDR3 is made up of 13 amino acids. This CDR3 reads CSVRSRDSYEQYF. The CDR3, as DNA: TGCAGCGTTAGGAGCCGGGACAGCTACGAGCAGTACTTC.

This clonotype occurred a few times. The genes are TRBV7-2 and TRBJ2-2; D gene ambiguous. CDR1 SGHTA and CDR2 FQGNSA come from the germline V gene. V was pared by 5 bases and J by 4 bases, with 5 bases between. The CDR3 covers 12 residues. The CDR3 sequence is CASSQFTGELFF. DNA for the CDR3: TGTGCCAGCAGCCAGTTCACCGGGGAGCTGTTTTTT. Full variable domain (outside the CDR3, taken from reference TRBV7-2 and TRBJ2-2): GAGVSQSPSNKVTEKGKDVELRCDPISGHTALYWYRQSLGQGLEFLIYFQGNSAPDKSGLPSDRFSAERTGGSVSTLTIQRTQQEDSAVYLCASSQFTGELFFGEGSRLTVL.

This chain connects TRBV20-1 to TRBJ2-1; D ambiguous. V gave up 5 bases and J gave up 7 bases, with 12 bases separating them. The germline V gene encodes CDR1 DFQATT and CDR2 SNEGSKA (reference sequence). This CDR3 is built from 12 residues. The CDR3 nucleotides read TGCAGTGCTGGGCTAGGGTGGAATGAGCAGTTCTTC. Translation: CSAGLGWNEQFF.